Included here is one T cell receptor (beta chain) sequence, with context. Antigen unknown. At the survey level, the v3.0 immunoSEQ assay was run. The table came from immunoSEQ multiplex PCR; TCRdb's copy has only in-frame clones and leaves some out. This table has 15,000 to 20,000 clones, approximately 83% appearing once. This CDR3 has 14 amino acids. In germline, CDR1 is MNHEY, CDR2 SMNVEV (reference sequence). V dropped 0 bases and J dropped 6 bases, with 12 bases sitting between them. These data belong to a study of long-term antiretroviral therapy in people with HIV. For the study at large: Some samples came about a decade before the 2015 immediate-ART recommendation, and these were the earliest. Findings of the study overall: Subsequent to ART, diversity was augmented yet persisted below that of transplant donor controls. Clonal expansions arising prior to ART prevailed in the repertoire at every time point.

This sequence originates from a man aged 35-49 years with HIV. Sample: unsorted PBMCs, taken just before starting antiretroviral therapy. This chain links TRBV27 with TRBJ2-7, with D possibly matching TRBD2 (5 bases). The CDR3 region is CASSLSGVGGEQYF. The CDR3 DNA is TGTGCCAGCAGTTTATCCGGGGTAGGCGGCGAGCAGTACTTC.